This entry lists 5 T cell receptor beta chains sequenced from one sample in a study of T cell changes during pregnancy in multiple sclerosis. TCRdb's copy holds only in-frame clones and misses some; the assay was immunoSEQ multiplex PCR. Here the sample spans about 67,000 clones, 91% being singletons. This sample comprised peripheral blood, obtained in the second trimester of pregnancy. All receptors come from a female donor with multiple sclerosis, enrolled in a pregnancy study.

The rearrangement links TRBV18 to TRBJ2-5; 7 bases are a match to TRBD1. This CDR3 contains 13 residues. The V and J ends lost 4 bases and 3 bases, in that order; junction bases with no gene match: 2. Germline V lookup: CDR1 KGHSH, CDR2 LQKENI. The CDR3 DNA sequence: TGTGCCAGCTCACAAGACAGGGAAGAGACCCAGTACTTC. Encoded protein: CASSQDREETQYF.

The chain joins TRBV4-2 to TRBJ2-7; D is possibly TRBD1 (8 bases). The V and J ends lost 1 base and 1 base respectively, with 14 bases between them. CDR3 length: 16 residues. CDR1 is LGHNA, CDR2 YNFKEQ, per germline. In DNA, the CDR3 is TGTGCCAGCAGCCAAGTCTACAGGGGGGGGTCCTACGAGCAGTACTTC. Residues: CASSQVYRGGSYEQYF.

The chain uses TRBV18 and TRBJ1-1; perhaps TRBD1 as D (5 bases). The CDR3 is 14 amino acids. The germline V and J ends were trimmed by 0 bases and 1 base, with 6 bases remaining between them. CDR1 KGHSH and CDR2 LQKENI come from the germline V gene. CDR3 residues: CASSPPGGNTEAFF. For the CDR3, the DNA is TGTGCCAGCTCACCACCGGGGGGGAACACTGAAGCTTTCTTT.

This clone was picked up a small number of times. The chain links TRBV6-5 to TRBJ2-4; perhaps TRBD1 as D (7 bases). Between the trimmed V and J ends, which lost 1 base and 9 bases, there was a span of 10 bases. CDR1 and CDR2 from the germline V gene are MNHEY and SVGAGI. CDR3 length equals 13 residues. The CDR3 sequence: CASSYFQGGIQYF. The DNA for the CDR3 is TGTGCCAGCAGTTACTTCCAGGGGGGCATTCAGTACTTC.

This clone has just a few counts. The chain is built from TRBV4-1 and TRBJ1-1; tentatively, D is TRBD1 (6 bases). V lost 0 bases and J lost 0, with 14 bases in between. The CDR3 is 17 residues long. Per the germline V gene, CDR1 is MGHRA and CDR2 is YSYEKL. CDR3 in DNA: TGCGCCAGCAGCCAAGATGCGAGCGGGGGCTTGAACACTGAAGCTTTCTTT. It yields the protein CASSQDASGGLNTEAFF.